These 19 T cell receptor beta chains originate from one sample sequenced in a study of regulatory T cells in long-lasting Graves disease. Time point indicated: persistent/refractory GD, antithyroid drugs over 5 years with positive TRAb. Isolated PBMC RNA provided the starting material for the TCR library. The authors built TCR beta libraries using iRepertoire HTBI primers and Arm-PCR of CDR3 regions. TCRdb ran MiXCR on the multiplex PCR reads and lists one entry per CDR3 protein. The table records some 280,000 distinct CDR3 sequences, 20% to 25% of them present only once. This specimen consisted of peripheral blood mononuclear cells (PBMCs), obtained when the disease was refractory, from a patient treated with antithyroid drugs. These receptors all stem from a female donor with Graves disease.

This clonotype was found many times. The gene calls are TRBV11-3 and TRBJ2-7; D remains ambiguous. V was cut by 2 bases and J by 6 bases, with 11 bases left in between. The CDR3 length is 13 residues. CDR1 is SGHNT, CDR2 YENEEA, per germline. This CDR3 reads CASSLRPSSEQYF. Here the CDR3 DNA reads TGTGCCAGCAGCTTACGACCTTCGAGCGAGCAGTACTTC.

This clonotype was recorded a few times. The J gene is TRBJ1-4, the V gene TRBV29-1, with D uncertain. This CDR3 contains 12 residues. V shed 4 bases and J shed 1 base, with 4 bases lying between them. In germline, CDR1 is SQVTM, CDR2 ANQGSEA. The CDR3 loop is CSVVGTNEKLFF. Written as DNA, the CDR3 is TGCAGCGTTGTCGGAACTAATGAAAAACTGTTTTTT.

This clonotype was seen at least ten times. The chain's CDR3 is CASSYSDLPLHF. CDR3 nucleotides: TGTGCCAGCAGTTACTCGGACCTACCCCTCCACTTT. The chain couples TRBV6-2 or TRBV6-3 to TRBJ1-6; D unresolved. Germline V CDR1 and CDR2: MNHEY, SVGEGT. CDR3 length: 12 residues. Trimming removed 0 bases at V and 12 bases at J, with 6 bases between.

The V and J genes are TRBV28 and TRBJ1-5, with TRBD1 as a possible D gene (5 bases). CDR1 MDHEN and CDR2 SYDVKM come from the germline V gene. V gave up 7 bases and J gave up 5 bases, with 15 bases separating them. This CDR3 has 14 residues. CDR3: CASKAPPGHQPQHF. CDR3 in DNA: TGTGCCAGCAAGGCCCCGCCGGGGCATCAGCCCCAGCATTTT. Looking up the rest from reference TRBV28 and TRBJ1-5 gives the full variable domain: DVKVTQSSRYLVKRTGEKVFLECVQDMDHENMFWYRQDPGLGLRLIYFSYDVKMKEKGDIPEGYSVSREKKERFSLILESASTNQTSMYLCASKAPPGHQPQHFGDGTRLSIL.

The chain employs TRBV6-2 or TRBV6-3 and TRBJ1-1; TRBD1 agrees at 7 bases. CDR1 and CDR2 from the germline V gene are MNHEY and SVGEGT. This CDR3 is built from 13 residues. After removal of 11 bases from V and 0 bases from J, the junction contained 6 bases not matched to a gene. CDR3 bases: TGTGCCGTCCACAGGGGAATGAACACTGAAGCTTTCTTT. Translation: CAVHRGMNTEAFF.

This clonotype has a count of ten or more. CDR3 amino acids: CASSPGPSYGYTF. The CDR3 nucleotides are TGTGCCAGCAGCCCGGGACCCTCCTATGGCTACACCTTC. The chain couples TRBV6-1 to TRBJ1-2; maybe TRBD1 (5 bases). Germline V gene data show CDR1 as MNHNS and CDR2 as SASEGT. V dropped 6 bases and J dropped 4 bases, with 12 bases sitting between them. The CDR3 has 13 residues.

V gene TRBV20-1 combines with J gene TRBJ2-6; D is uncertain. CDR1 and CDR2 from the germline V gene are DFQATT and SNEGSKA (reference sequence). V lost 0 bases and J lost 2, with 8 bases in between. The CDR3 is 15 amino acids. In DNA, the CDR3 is TGCAGTGCTAGAGATCAGACGACTGGGGCCAACGTCCTGACTTTC. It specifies CSARDQTTGANVLTF.

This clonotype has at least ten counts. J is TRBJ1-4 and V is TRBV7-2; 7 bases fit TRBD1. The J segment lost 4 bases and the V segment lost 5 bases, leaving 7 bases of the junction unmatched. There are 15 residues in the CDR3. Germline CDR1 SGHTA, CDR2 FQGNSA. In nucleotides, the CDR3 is TGTGCCAGCAGCGAAGGACAGGCGCGTAATGAAAAACTGTTTTTT. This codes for CASSEGQARNEKLFF.

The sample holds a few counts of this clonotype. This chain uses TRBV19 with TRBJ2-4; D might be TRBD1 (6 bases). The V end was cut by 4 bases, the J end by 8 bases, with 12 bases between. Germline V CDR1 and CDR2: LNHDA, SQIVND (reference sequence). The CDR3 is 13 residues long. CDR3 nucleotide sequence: TGTGCCAGTAGTAACCGACAGGACTACATTCAGTACTTC. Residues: CASSNRQDYIQYF.

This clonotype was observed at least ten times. CDR3 protein: CASSLTGLAWETQYF. The CDR3 bases are TGTGCCAGCAGCTTAACGGGACTAGCGTGGGAGACCCAGTACTTC. The chain recombines TRBV7-3 with TRBJ2-5, with 10 nucleotides matching TRBD2. The CDR3 totals 15 residues. V lost 0 bases, J lost 5 bases, and 3 bases stayed unmatched. Germline V lookup: CDR1 SGHTA, CDR2 FQGTGA.

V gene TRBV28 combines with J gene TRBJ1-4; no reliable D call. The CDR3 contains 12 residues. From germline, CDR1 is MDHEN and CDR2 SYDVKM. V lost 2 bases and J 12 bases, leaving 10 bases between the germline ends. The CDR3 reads CASSLVAAELFF. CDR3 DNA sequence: TGTGCCAGCAGTTTAGTGGCAGCGGAACTGTTTTTT.

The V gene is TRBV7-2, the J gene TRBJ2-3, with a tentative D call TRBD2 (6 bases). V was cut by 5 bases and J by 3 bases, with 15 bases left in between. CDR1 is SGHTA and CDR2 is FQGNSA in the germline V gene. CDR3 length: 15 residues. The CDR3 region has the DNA TGTGCCAGCAGCCATACTAGCAGTTGGACAGATACGCAGTATTTT. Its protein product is CASSHTSSWTDTQYF.

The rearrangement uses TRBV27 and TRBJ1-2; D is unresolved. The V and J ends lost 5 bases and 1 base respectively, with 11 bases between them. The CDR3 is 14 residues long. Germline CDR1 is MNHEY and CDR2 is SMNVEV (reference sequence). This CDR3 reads CASSPGRLNYGYTF. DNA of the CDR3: TGTGCCAGCAGTCCCGGGCGCCTTAACTATGGCTACACCTTC.

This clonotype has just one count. CDR3 in DNA: TGTGCCAGTAGTATCGATGAGACTCGTCAGCCCCAGCATTTT. Amino acids: CASSIDETRQPQHF. The V and J genes are TRBV19 and TRBJ1-5; D not certain. This CDR3 contains 14 residues. Germline CDR1 and CDR2: LNHDA and SQIVND (reference sequence). The ends were cut back, 3 bases at V and 6 bases at J, with 12 bases in the middle.

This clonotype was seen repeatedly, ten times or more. The CDR3 DNA reads as TGTGCCAGCAGTCCAACAGGGGGCTTCGGCTTTCGGGGCTACACCTTC. Its protein is CASSPTGGFGFRGYTF. The chain recombines TRBV6-1 with TRBJ1-2, with 9 nucleotides matching TRBD1. The CDR3 loop spans 16 amino acids. Trimming cost V 5 bases and J 8 bases; bases outside gene matches: 15. Germline V CDR1 and CDR2: MNHNS, SASEGT.

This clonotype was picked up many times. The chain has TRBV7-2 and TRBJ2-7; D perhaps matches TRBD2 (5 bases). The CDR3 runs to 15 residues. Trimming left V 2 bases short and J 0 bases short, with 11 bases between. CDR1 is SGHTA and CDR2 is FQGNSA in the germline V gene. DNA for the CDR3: TGTGCCAGCAGCTTAAGTTCTGGGAGCTCCTACGAGCAGTACTTC. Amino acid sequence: CASSLSSGSSYEQYF.

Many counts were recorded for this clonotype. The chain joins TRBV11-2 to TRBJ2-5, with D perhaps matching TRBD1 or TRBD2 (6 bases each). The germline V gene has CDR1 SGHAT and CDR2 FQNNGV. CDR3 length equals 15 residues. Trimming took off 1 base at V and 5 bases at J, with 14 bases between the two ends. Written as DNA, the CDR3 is TGTGCCAGCAGCTTAGGTCCGGGGGCTGGGGAGACCCAGTACTTC. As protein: CASSLGPGAGETQYF.

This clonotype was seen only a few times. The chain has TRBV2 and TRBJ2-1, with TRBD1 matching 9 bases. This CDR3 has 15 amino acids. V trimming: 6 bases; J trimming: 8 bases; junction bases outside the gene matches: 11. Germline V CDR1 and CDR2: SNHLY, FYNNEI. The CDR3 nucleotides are TGTGCCAGCAGCTTGCAGGGACAGGGCGGTTATGAGCAGTTCTTC. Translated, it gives CASSLQGQGGYEQFF.

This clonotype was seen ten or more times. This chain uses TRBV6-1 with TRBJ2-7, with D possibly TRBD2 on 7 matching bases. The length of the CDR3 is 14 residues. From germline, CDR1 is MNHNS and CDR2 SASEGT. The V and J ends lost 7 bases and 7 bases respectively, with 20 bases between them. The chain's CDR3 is CASTAGASGREQYF. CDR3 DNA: TGTGCCAGCACCGCGGGGGCCTCTGGTCGAGAGCAGTACTTC.